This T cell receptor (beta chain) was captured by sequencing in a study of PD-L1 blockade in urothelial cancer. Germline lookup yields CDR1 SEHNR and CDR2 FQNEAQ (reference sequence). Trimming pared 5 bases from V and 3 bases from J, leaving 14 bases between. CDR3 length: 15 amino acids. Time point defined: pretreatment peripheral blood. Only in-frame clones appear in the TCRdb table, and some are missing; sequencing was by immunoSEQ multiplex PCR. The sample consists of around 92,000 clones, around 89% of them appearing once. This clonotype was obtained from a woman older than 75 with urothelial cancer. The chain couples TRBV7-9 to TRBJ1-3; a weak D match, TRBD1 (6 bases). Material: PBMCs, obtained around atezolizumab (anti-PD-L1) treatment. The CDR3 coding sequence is TGTGCCAGCAGCCAAGGTGGGGGCAATGGAAACACCATATATTTT. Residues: CASSQGGGNGNTIYF.